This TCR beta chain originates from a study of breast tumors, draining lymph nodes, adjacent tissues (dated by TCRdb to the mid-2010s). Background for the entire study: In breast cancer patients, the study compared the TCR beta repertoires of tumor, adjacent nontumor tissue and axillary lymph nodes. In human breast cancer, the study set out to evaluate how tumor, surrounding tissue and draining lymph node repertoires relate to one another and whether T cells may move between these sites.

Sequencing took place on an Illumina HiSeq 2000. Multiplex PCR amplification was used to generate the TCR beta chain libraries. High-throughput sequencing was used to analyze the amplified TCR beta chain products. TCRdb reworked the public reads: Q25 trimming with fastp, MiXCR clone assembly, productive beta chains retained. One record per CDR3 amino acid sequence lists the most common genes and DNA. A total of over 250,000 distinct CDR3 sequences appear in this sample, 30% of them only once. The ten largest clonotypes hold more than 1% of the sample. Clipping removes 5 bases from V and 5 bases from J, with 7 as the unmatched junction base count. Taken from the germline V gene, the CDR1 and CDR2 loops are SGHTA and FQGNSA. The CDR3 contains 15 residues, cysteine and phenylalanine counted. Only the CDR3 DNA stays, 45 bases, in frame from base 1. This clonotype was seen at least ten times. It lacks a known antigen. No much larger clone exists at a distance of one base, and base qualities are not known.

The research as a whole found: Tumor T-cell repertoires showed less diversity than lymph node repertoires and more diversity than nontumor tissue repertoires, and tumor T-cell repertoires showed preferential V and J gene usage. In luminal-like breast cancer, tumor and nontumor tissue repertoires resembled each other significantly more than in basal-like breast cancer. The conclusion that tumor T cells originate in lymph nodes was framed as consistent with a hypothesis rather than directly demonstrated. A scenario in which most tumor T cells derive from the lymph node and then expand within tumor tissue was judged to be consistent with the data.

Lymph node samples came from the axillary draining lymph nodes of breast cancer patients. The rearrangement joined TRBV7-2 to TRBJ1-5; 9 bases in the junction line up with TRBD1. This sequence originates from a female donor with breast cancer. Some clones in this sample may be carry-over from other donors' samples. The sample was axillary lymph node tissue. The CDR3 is CASSQQGAGDQPQHF. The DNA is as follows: TGTGCCAGCAGCCAACAGGGGGCGGGGGATCAGCCCCAGCATTTT.